This T cell receptor (beta chain) was sequenced for a study of blood T cell repertoires in COVID-19. Sequencing used immunoSEQ multiplex PCR; TCRdb keeps in-frame clones, though not all of them. The sample holds 250,000 to 350,000 clones; around 84% are singletons and the top ten take almost 1.5%. The CDR3 totals 16 residues. CDR1 and CDR2 (germline): SNHLY, FYNNEI. With V trimmed by 6 bases and J by 0 bases, 6 bases remained unmatched. This clone occurred once. The sequence was obtained from a human donor with COVID-19, enrolled during active disease. The donor label of this sample is uncertain. Sequenced sample: peripheral blood. The V and J genes are TRBV2 and TRBJ2-5; TRBD2 agrees at 11 bases. The CDR3 DNA reads as TGTGCCAGCAGCCTCCGGACTAGCGGGTACCAAGAGACCCAGTACTTC. As protein: CASSLRTSGYQETQYF. Full variable domain (rest looked up from reference TRBV2 and TRBJ2-5): EPEVTQTPSHQVTQMGQEVILRCVPISNHLYFYWYRQILGQKVEFLVSFYNNEISEKSEIFDDQFSVERPDGSNFTLKIRSTKLEDSAMYFCASSLRTSGYQETQYFGPGTRLLVL.